This TCR beta chain is drawn from a study of blood T cell repertoires in COVID-19. Trimming pared 5 bases from V and 0 bases from J, leaving 14 bases between. Germline CDR1 is SGHNT and CDR2 is YENEEA. CDR3 length: 15 residues. Original data processing: Quantification of nucleated cells was approximated via reference gene primer amplification. The table came from immunoSEQ multiplex PCR; TCRdb's copy has only in-frame clones and leaves some out. V and J calls and clone size follow that table, whereas D and trimming were derived from the DNA. Of approximately 38,000 clones listed, about 94% were seen once; the top ten hold approximately 4.1%.

The chain couples TRBV11-3 to TRBJ2-7; D not resolved. This receptor was obtained from a human donor with active COVID-19. The donor label of this sample is uncertain. Source material: peripheral blood. CDR3 DNA sequence: TGTGCCAGCAGCCCTAGAGCCTCAAGCTCCTACGAGCAGTACTTC. This gives the protein CASSPRASSSYEQYF.